These 26 T cell receptor beta chains were sequenced from one sample in a study of T cells after yellow fever vaccination. MiXCR, run by TCRdb on the 5' RACE reads, gives a single entry per CDR3 protein. Of 110,000 or so distinct CDR3 sequences listed, 6.5% to 9% are singletons. The input for sequencing was CD4+ T cells sorted from PBMCs, taken around 45 days after the first yellow fever vaccination. The receptors were gathered from a man younger than 35 who received the YFV17D yellow fever vaccine.

At least ten counts were recorded for this clonotype. The chain employs TRBV29-1 and TRBJ1-1, with TRBD1 matching 7 bases. The V gene end was trimmed by 2 bases and the J gene end by 5 bases; junction bases not matched to a gene: 5. Germline CDR1 reads SQVTM; CDR2 reads ANQGSEA. The CDR3 consists of 13 residues. CDR3 nucleotide sequence: TGCAGCGTTGAAAGGCAGGGGGGGACTGAAGCTTTCTTT. This codes for CSVERQGGTEAFF.

This clonotype was seen at least ten times. V and J are TRBV10-3 and TRBJ2-7; no clear D gene. With 0 bases removed from V and 0 bases from J, the gap between germline ends came to 3 bases. This CDR3 has 13 amino acids. CDR1 and CDR2 from the germline V gene are ENHRY and SYGVKD. Here the CDR3 reads CAISESVSYEQYF. The CDR3 nucleotides are TGTGCCATCAGTGAGTCTGTCTCCTACGAGCAGTACTTC.

At least ten counts were recorded for this clonotype. The V gene is TRBV7-2, the J gene TRBJ1-1, with 8 positions matching TRBD1. The CDR3 has 14 amino acids. Germline V gene lookup returns CDR1 SGHTA and CDR2 FQGNSA. V dropped 4 bases and J dropped 4; count of bases not matched to a gene: 5. CDR3 in DNA: TGTGCCAGCAGCTCCATACAGGGGGTCACTGAAGCTTTCTTT. Translation: CASSSIQGVTEAFF.

This clonotype showed up many times. The chain uses TRBV20-1 and TRBJ2-3, with a weak D call TRBD2 (5 bases). The V gene lost 1 base and the J gene lost 4 bases, with 12 bases spanning the gap. Germline lookup yields CDR1 DFQATT and CDR2 SNEGSKA (reference sequence). The CDR3 runs to 14 residues. As DNA, the CDR3 is TGCAGTGCTAGAGTGGATTCGAGGGCAGATACGCAGTATTTT. As protein: CSARVDSRADTQYF.

This clonotype showed up many times. The CDR3 loop reads CSVFKAYQETQYF. CDR3 sequence (DNA): TGCAGCGTCTTTAAGGCCTACCAAGAGACCCAGTACTTC. The gene calls are TRBV29-1 and TRBJ2-5, with D unclear. Looked up from germline, CDR1 is SQVTM and CDR2 is ANQGSEA. The CDR3 is made up of 13 amino acids. V shed 6 bases and J shed 0 bases, with 11 bases lying between them.

This clonotype was seen repeatedly, ten times or more. The V call is TRBV2, the J call TRBJ2-1; 12 bases are a match to TRBD2. The CDR3 has 16 residues. In germline, CDR1 is SNHLY, CDR2 FYNNEI. The V segment lost 5 bases and the J segment 10 bases; nucleotides outside the gene matches: 12. The CDR3: CASSSGYGLAGPEQFF. The CDR3 bases are TGTGCCAGCAGTTCAGGCTACGGACTAGCGGGACCCGAGCAGTTCTTC.

CDR3 in amino acids: CSARDTDTQYF. DNA for the CDR3: TGCAGTGCTAGAGACACAGATACGCAGTATTTT. This chain links TRBV20-1 with TRBJ2-3, with unresolved D. Trimming removed 0 bases from V and 2 bases from J, with 0 bases in between. This CDR3 spans 11 amino acids. Germline CDR1 DFQATT, CDR2 SNEGSKA (reference sequence).

This clonotype was observed a few times. The chain joins TRBV2 to TRBJ2-7; 8 nucleotides align to TRBD2. The ends lost 6 bases at V and 6 bases at J; junction bases unmatched: 10. The CDR3 is 14 residues long. Germline V gene lookup returns CDR1 SNHLY and CDR2 FYNNEI. CDR3 nucleotide sequence: TGTGCCAGCAGGATAGCGGGGAAGTTCGGCGAGCAGTACGTC. It yields the protein CASRIAGKFGEQYV.

Of note for this clonotype: A read error may explain this, as a much larger clone is one base away. J is TRBJ2-2 and V is TRBV5-1, with 7 bases aligning to TRBD2. This CDR3 is built from 15 residues. Germline V gives CDR1 SGHRS, CDR2 YFSETQ. The CDR3 loop is CVSSFSSGNTGELFF. The CDR3 DNA follows: TGCGTCAGCAGCTTCTCTAGCGGAAACACCGGGGAGCTGTTTTTT.

This clonotype has ten or more counts. CDR3 in DNA: TGTGCCACCAGTGATTTGCGGCGGAGCTCGGGTGAGCAGTACTTC. It specifies CATSDLRRSSGEQYF. The chain combines TRBV24-1 with TRBJ2-7; D ambiguous. Trimming took 0 bases from V and 7 from J, leaving 15 bases between them. CDR1 is KGHDR, CDR2 SFDVKD, per germline. The CDR3 has 15 amino acids.

This clonotype was detected ten times or more. The rearrangement links TRBV3-1 to TRBJ1-3; 7 bases agree with TRBD1. The trim removed 3 bases at V and 1 base at J, leaving 0 bases unmatched. The CDR3 covers 14 residues. The germline gives CDR1 LGHDT, CDR2 YNNKEL (reference sequence). CDR3 sequence: CASSQTGSGNTIYF. CDR3 sequence (DNA): TGTGCCAGCAGCCAGACAGGGTCTGGAAACACCATATATTTT. Filled out from reference TRBV3-1 and TRBJ1-3, the complete variable domain reads DTAVSQTPKYLVTQMGNDKSIKCEQNLGHDTMYWYKQDSKKFLKIMFSYNNKELIINETVPNRFSPKSPDKAHLNLHINSLELGDSAVYFCASSQTGSGNTIYFGEGSWLTVV.

This clonotype was seen ten or more times. The chain links TRBV5-1 to TRBJ1-6; maybe TRBD1 (6 bases). Deletions cut 3 bases from V and 6 bases from J, with 10 bases between. The CDR3 sequence is 14 residues long. The germline gives CDR1 SGHRS, CDR2 YFSETQ. This chain's CDR3 is CASSSEGGNSPLHF. CDR3 in DNA: TGCGCCAGCAGCTCCGAAGGGGGTAATTCACCCCTCCACTTT.

In regard to this clonotype: It may be a read error: a sequence one base away is much more abundant. The V gene is TRBV18, the J gene TRBJ2-3, with D unresolved. The germline V and J ends were trimmed by 5 bases and 5 bases, with 11 bases remaining between them. CDR3 length: 13 amino acids. Germline V lookup: CDR1 KGHSH, CDR2 LQKENI. CDR3 coding DNA: TGTGCCAGCTCATATACCAATGGAGATACGCAGTATTTT. Protein sequence: CASSYTNGDTQYF.

The sample holds a few counts of this clonotype. The gene calls are TRBV18 and TRBJ1-2; the D gene is possibly TRBD1 (6 bases). Looked up from germline, CDR1 is KGHSH and CDR2 is LQKENI. V lost 3 bases and J lost 7, with 12 bases in between. This CDR3 contains 13 residues. CDR3: CASSPTQGSGYTF. CDR3 in DNA: TGTGCCAGCTCACCGACACAGGGAAGTGGCTACACCTTC.

This clonotype occurred many times. The chain recombines TRBV15 with TRBJ2-3; no reliable D call. Per germline, CDR1 LNHNV and CDR2 YYDKDF (reference sequence). V was cut by 0 bases and J by 0 bases, with 10 bases left in between. The CDR3 is 16 residues long. The CDR3 region has the DNA TGTGCCACCAGCAGAGAATGGCAGTTGAGCACAGATACGCAGTATTTT. Residues: CATSREWQLSTDTQYF.

This clonotype was counted many times. CDR3 coding DNA: TGCGCCAGCAGCCTCGGAGGACAGGGGCGGGAAAACATTCAGTACTTC. Its translation: CASSLGGQGRENIQYF. The chain combines TRBV4-1 with TRBJ2-4, with TRBD1 matching 9 bases. In germline, CDR1 is MGHRA, CDR2 YSYEKL. V dropped 4 bases and J dropped 5; count of bases not matched to a gene: 9. This CDR3 region has 16 residues.

This clonotype was detected many times. The chain has TRBV5-1 and TRBJ2-5; 8 bases map to TRBD1. Unmatched junction bases numbered 5, after V lost 0 bases and J lost 1 base. The germline gives CDR1 SGHRS, CDR2 YFSETQ. This CDR3 spans 16 amino acids. CDR3 in DNA: TGCGCCAGCAGCTTGGAACCAGGGGGCCTCCAAGAGACCCAGTACTTC. Its translation: CASSLEPGGLQETQYF.

This clonotype occurred a few times. This chain links TRBV2 with TRBJ2-7, with TRBD1 matching over 8 bases. Germline loops: CDR1 SNHLY, CDR2 FYNNEI. This CDR3 contains 15 residues. Unmatched junction bases numbered 12, after V lost 6 bases and J lost 5 bases. The CDR3 loop is CASSTPSGQGNEQYF. The CDR3 DNA follows: TGTGCCAGCAGCACCCCTTCTGGACAGGGAAACGAGCAGTACTTC.

This clonotype has just a few counts. The chain is built from TRBV10-3 and TRBJ1-4; 10 bases agree with TRBD1. Per germline, CDR1 ENHRY and CDR2 SYGVKD. Trimming removed 6 bases from V and 8 bases from J; junction bases left unmatched: 12. The CDR3 extends over 16 amino acids. This CDR3 reads CAISTRPGQGIEKLFF. CDR3 DNA sequence: TGTGCCATCAGCACCCGACCGGGACAGGGGATAGAAAAACTGTTTTTT.

This clonotype showed up many times. This sequence joins TRBV11-2 and TRBJ1-2, with D uncertain. There are 12 residues in the CDR3. V dropped 5 bases and J dropped 4 bases, with 8 bases sitting between them. Germline assignment: CDR1 SGHAT and CDR2 FQNNGV. CDR3 DNA: TGTGCCAGCAGCCTCGACGGCTATGGCTACACCTTC. Translating it yields CASSLDGYGYTF.

This clonotype was found many times. The chain is built from TRBV4-2 and TRBJ2-3, with D hard to call. The CDR3 extends over 16 amino acids. V gave up 0 bases and J gave up 2 bases, with 12 bases separating them. Germline V gene lookup returns CDR1 LGHNA and CDR2 YNFKEQ. CDR3 sequence: CASSQERGRITDTQYF. The DNA of the CDR3 is TGTGCCAGCAGCCAAGAGCGTGGACGAATCACAGATACGCAGTATTTT.

This clonotype was observed at least ten times. The CDR3 here is CASSQVYSQDHQAFF. CDR3 coding DNA: TGCGCCAGCAGCCAAGTATATTCCCAGGATCACCAAGCTTTCTTT. The chain recombines TRBV4-3 with TRBJ1-1; no definite D call. With 1 base removed from V and 9 bases from J, the gap between germline ends came to 18 bases. The CDR3 totals 15 residues. Germline CDR1 and CDR2: LGHNA and YSLEER.

This clonotype was seen ten or more times. V gene TRBV3-1 combines with J gene TRBJ1-1; D ambiguous. The germline gives CDR1 LGHDT, CDR2 YNNKEL (reference sequence). This CDR3 is 13 amino acids long. V shed 2 bases and J shed 0 bases, with 4 bases lying between them. CDR3 sequence reads: CASSQRVNTEAFF. In DNA, the CDR3 is TGTGCCAGCAGCCAAAGGGTGAACACTGAAGCTTTCTTT.

This clonotype was recorded at least ten times. CDR3 amino acids: CSAPGEMETQYF. The CDR3 DNA reads as TGCAGTGCCCCGGGGGAGATGGAGACCCAGTACTTC. This chain links TRBV20-1 with TRBJ2-5; TRBD2 might be the D (6 bases). The CDR3 is 12 amino acids. CDR1 and CDR2 (germline): DFQATT, SNEGSKA (reference sequence). V was cut by 6 bases and J by 5 bases, with 13 bases left in between.

This clonotype has more than one count but fewer than ten. The rearrangement uses TRBV7-2 and TRBJ2-1; D is undetermined. The V and J ends lost 3 bases and 7 bases respectively, with 4 bases between them. CDR3 length equals 11 residues. CDR1 is SGHTA and CDR2 is FQGNSA in the germline V gene. The CDR3 sequence: CASSFFNEQFF. The CDR3, as DNA: TGTGCCAGCAGCTTTTTTAATGAGCAGTTCTTC. The whole variable domain, filled in from reference TRBV7-2 and TRBJ2-1, reads GAGVSQSPSNKVTEKGKDVELRCDPISGHTALYWYRQSLGQGLEFLIYFQGNSAPDKSGLPSDRFSAERTGGSVSTLTIQRTQQEDSAVYLCASSFFNEQFFGPGTRLTVL.

This clonotype was counted at least ten times. This chain connects TRBV19 to TRBJ2-2; D perhaps matches TRBD1 (7 bases). Germline V gene data show CDR1 as LNHDA and CDR2 as SQIVND (reference sequence). Trimming left V 7 bases short and J 6 bases short, with 21 bases between. This CDR3 comprises 16 residues. The CDR3 coding sequence is TGTGCCAGTACCTCAGCGGGTACAGGGGAAGCCGGGGAGCTGTTTTTT. Translation: CASTSAGTGEAGELFF. The whole variable domain, remainder taken from reference TRBV19 and TRBJ2-2, is DGGITQSPKYLFRKEGQNVTLSCEQNLNHDAMYWYRQDPGQGLRLIYYSQIVNDFQKGDIAEGYSVSREKKESFPLTVTSAQKNPTAFYLCASTSAGTGEAGELFFGEGSRLTVL.